One sample yielded the 6 T cell receptor beta chains listed below, sequenced in a study of blood T cell repertoires in COVID-19. The data were produced by immunoSEQ multiplex PCR, yet TCRdb's version contains in-frame clones alone and is incomplete. The sample lists 100,000 to 150,000 clones; 85% were seen once. Sequences were obtained from peripheral blood. Receptor source: a woman older than 75 with acute or convalescent COVID-19.

This chain connects TRBV5-1 to TRBJ2-1, with D maybe TRBD1 (6 bases). Germline V gives CDR1 SGHRS, CDR2 YFSETQ. This CDR3 contains 15 residues. With 2 bases removed from V and 5 bases from J, the gap between germline ends came to 14 bases. The CDR3 is CASSLRGSGNNEQFF. The CDR3 bases are TGCGCCAGCAGCTTAAGGGGGTCGGGGAACAATGAGCAGTTCTTC.

The rearrangement joins TRBV3-1 (or the pseudogene TRBV3-2) to TRBJ1-4; the match to TRBD1 covers 8 bases. V lost 3 bases to trimming and J lost 8 bases; unmatched junction nucleotides: 5. Per germline, CDR1 LGHDT and CDR2 YNNKEL (reference sequence). The CDR3 is 14 amino acids. CDR3 region: CASSQTGEGEKLFF. The CDR3 coding sequence is TGTGCCAGCAGCCAGACAGGGGAAGGAGAAAAACTGTTTTTT.

The V and J genes are TRBV3-1 (or the pseudogene TRBV3-2) and TRBJ1-6; TRBD1 matches at 10 bases. CDR1 and CDR2 from the germline V gene are LGHDT and YNNKEL (reference sequence). The CDR3 has 17 residues. The V and J ends lost 4 bases and 8 bases, in that order; junction bases with no gene match: 11. The CDR3 DNA follows: TGTGCCAGCAGCCCTCTTTCGGGACAGGGGACCTATTCACCCCTCCACTTT. This encodes CASSPLSGQGTYSPLHF.

This chain uses TRBV10-1 with TRBJ2-5; 10 bases agree with TRBD2. In germline, CDR1 is WNHNN, CDR2 SYGVQD (reference sequence). V shed 6 bases and J 3 bases; nucleotides not matched to a gene: 7. The CDR3 covers 15 residues. The CDR3 DNA follows: TGCGCCAGCAGCCCCTCCGGGACTAGCGAAGAGACCCAGTACTTC. Translating gives CASSPSGTSEETQYF.

CDR3 DNA: TGTGCCAGCAGTTCGGGAAACCGAAACACCATATATTTT. Translating gives CASSSGNRNTIYF. The chain employs TRBV6-5 and TRBJ1-3; no firm D call. The V end lost 4 bases, the J end lost 5 bases, and 9 bases lay between the germline ends. CDR3 size: 13 residues. The germline V gene encodes CDR1 MNHEY and CDR2 SVGAGI.

CDR3 region: CASSPRLNSPLHF. CDR3 sequence (DNA): TGTGCCAGCAGCCCACGACTTAATTCACCCCTCCACTTT. The rearrangement joins TRBV7-3 to TRBJ1-6; D unresolved. CDR1 is SGHTA and CDR2 is FQGTGA in the germline V gene. The CDR3 has 13 amino acids. Trimming removed 5 bases at V and 6 bases at J, with 8 bases between.